This TCR beta chain was sequenced in a study of T cell clones after liver transplantation. The length of the CDR3 is 13 residues. Trimming removed 6 bases at V and 6 bases at J, with 13 bases between. Germline loops: CDR1 SNHLY, CDR2 FYNNEI. The data were produced by immunoSEQ multiplex PCR, yet TCRdb's version contains in-frame clones alone and is incomplete. Of under 130,000 clones in the sample, about 86% were seen once. The chain joins TRBV2 to TRBJ2-3; no reliable D call. The specimen was CD4+ T cells from blood, collected around 49 months after liver transplant. This sequence originates from a human patient who received a liver transplant. Some T cells may have originated in the graft donor. CDR3 sequence (DNA): TGTGCCAGCAGGGAGTCAGGAGTCGATACGCAGTATTTT. Its translation is CASRESGVDTQYF.